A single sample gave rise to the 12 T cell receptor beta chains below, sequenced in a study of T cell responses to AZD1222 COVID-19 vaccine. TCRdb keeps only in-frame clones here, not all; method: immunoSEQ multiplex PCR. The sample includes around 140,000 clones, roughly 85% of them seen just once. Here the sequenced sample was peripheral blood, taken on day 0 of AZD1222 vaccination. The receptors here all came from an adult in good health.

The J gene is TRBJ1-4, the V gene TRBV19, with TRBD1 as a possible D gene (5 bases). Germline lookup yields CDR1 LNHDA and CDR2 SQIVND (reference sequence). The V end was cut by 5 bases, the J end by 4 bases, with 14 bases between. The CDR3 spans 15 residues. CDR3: CASSQSGTFNEKLFF. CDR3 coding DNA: TGTGCCAGTAGTCAATCTGGGACTTTTAATGAAAAACTGTTTTTT.

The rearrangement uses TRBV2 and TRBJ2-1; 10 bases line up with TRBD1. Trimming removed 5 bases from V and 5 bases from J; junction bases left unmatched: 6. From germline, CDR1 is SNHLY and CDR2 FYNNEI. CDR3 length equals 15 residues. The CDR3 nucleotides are TGTGCCAGCAGTCGTAGACAGGGGGCGGACAATGAGCAGTTCTTC. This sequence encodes CASSRRQGADNEQFF.

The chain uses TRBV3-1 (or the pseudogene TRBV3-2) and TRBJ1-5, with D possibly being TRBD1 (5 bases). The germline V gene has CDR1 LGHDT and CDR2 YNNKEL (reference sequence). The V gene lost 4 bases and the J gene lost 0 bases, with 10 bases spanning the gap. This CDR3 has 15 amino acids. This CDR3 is CASSPGPYSNQPQHF. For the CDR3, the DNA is TGTGCCAGCAGCCCAGGGCCCTATAGCAATCAGCCCCAGCATTTT.

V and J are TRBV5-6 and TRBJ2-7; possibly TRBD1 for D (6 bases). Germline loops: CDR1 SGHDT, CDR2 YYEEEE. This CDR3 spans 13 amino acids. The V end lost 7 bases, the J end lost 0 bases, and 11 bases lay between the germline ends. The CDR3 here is CASAQGLSYEQYF. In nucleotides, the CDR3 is TGTGCCAGCGCCCAGGGGCTCTCCTACGAGCAGTACTTC.

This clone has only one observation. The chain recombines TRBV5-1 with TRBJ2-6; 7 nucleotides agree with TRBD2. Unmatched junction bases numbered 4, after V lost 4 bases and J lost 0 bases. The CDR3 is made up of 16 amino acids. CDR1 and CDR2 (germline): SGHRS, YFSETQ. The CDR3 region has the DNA TGCGCCAGCAGCCCGGGGGGAACCTCTGGGGCCAACGTCCTGACTTTC. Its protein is CASSPGGTSGANVLTF. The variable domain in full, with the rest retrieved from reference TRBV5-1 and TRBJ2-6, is KAGVTQTPRYLIKTRGQQVTLSCSPISGHRSVSWYQQTPGQGLQFLFEYFSETQRNKGNFPGRFSGRQFSNSRSEMNVSTLELGDSALYLCASSPGGTSGANVLTFGAGSRLTVL.

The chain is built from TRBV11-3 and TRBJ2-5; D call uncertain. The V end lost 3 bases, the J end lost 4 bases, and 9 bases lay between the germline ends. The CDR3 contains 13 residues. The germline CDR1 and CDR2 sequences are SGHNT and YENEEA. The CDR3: CASSFQNGETQYF. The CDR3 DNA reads TGTGCCAGCAGCTTCCAAAACGGAGAGACCCAGTACTTC.

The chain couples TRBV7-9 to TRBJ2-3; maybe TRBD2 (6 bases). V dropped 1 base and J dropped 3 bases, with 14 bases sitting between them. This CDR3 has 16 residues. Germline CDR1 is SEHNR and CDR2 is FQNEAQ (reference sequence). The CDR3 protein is CASSLGLAEGTDTQYF. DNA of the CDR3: TGTGCCAGCAGCTTAGGGTTAGCGGAGGGGACAGATACGCAGTATTTT.

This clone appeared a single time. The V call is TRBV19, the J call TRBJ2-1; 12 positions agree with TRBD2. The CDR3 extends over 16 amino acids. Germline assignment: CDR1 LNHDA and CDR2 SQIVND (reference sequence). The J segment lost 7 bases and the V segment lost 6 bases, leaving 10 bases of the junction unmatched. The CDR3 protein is CASSSSGGATWNEQFF. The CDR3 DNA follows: TGTGCCAGTAGCTCTAGCGGGGGGGCTACGTGGAATGAGCAGTTCTTC.

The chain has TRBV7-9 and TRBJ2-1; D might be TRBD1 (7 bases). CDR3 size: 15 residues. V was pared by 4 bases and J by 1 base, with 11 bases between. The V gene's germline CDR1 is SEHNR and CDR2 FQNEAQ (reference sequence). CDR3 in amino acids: CASSSPGGSYNEQFF. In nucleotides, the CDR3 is TGTGCCAGCAGCTCCCCAGGGGGGTCCTACAATGAGCAGTTCTTC.

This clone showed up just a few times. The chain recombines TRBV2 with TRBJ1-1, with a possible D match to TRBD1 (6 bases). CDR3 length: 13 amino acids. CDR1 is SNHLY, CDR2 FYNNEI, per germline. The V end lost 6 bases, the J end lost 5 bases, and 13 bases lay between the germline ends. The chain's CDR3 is CASRRGGQTEAFF. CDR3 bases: TGTGCCAGCAGAAGAGGGGGACAAACTGAAGCTTTCTTT. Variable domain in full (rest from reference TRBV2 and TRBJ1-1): EPEVTQTPSHQVTQMGQEVILRCVPISNHLYFYWYRQILGQKVEFLVSFYNNEISEKSEIFDDQFSVERPDGSNFTLKIRSTKLEDSAMYFCASRRGGQTEAFFGQGTRLTVV.

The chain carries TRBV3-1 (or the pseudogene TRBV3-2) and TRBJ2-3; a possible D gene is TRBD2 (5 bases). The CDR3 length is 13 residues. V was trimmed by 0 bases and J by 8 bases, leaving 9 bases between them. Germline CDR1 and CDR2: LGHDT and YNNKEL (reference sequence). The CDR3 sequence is CASSQDLAGTQYF. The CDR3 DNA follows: TGTGCCAGCAGCCAAGATCTGGCGGGTACGCAGTATTTT.

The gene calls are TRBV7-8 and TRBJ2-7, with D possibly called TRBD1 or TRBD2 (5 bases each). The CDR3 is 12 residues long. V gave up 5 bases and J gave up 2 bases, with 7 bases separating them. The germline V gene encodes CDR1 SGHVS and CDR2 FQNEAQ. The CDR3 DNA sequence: TGTGCCAGCAGCCTGGGGGCCTACGAGCAGTACTTC. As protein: CASSLGAYEQYF. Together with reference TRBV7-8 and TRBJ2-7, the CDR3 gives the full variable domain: GAGVSQSPRYKVAKRGQDVALRCDPISGHVSLFWYQQALGQGPEFLTYFQNEAQLDKSGLPSDRFFAERPEGSVSTLKIQRTQQEDSAVYLCASSLGAYEQYFGPGTRLTVT.